This TCR beta chain was captured in a study of blood T cell repertoires in COVID-19 (dated by TCRdb to 2020 to 2022). About the full investigation: Samples covering the acute and convalescent phases of COVID-19 were provided by collaborators in the United States, Italy and Spain. The material from the prospective study consisted of cDNA or gDNA derived from T cells, B-cell-depleted T cells, or PBMCs. The dataset comprised deeply sampled blood TCRbeta repertoires from subjects exposed to, actively infected with, or recovered from COVID-19. The repertoires were released in a freely available public database intended as a resource for research on the immune response to SARS-CoV-2. The samples were drawn from two sources: the first 160 participants of the ongoing ImmuneRACE study, and 1,254 subjects contributed by 6 global collaborators. A de-identified subject ID, COVID-19 status, age in years and sex were almost always included in the sample metadata. Where HLA class I and class II types were available, the types were taken from metadata supplied by the sample provider, not from assay-based typing.

The CDR3 sequence holds 14 residues, the cysteine and phenylalanine included. The CDR3 DNA has 42 bases and is translated from base 1. The CDR1 and CDR2 encoded by the germline V gene are ENHRY and SYGVKD. Germline trimming: 11 bases from V, 1 base from J; junction bases outside gene matches: 6. General conclusions and limits of the study: The amount of clinical and demographic metadata varied by source and participant and was provided uncurated.

Collaborating institutions collected whole blood in K2EDTA tubes following their own protocols. For TCRbeta analysis, collaborators shipped samples in one of three forms: frozen whole blood, isolated PBMCs, or DNA extracted from either of those sample types. TCRbeta CDR3 regions were amplified from genomic DNA using the immunoSEQ Assay, a bias-controlled multiplex PCR. The original pipeline was this. The number of nucleated cells in each sample was estimated from the amplification of reference gene primers within the assay. To quantify the absolute abundance of each unique TCRbeta CDR3 rearrangement, sequence reads were collapsed and filtered. For each sample, productive Simpson clonality was calculated as the square root of Simpson's diversity index over productive rearrangements. The source is immuneACCESS, and TCRdb retained only in-frame sequences with V and J called. Part of the clones is not carried over; for the studies checked, unresolved V genes explain less than half of this, and the remainder is unexplained. V and J calls and clone size are given by that table; D and trimming were obtained from the DNA. This sample holds about 230,000 clones; approximately 87% were observed only once. The top ten constitute approximately 2.5% of the sample.

This clone was observed a handful of times. It lacks a known antigen. Base qualities are not provided; no much larger clone lies one nucleotide away. The sequence derives from a woman aged 70-85 years with active or convalescent COVID-19. The sequenced material came from peripheral blood. The receptor chain draws on TRBV10-3 and TRBJ2-2; the junction holds 8 bases that match TRBD2. Read as DNA, the sequence is TGTGCCCATGCGGGAGGCCTGAACACCGGGGAGCTGTTTTTT. The resulting protein is CAHAGGLNTGELFF.